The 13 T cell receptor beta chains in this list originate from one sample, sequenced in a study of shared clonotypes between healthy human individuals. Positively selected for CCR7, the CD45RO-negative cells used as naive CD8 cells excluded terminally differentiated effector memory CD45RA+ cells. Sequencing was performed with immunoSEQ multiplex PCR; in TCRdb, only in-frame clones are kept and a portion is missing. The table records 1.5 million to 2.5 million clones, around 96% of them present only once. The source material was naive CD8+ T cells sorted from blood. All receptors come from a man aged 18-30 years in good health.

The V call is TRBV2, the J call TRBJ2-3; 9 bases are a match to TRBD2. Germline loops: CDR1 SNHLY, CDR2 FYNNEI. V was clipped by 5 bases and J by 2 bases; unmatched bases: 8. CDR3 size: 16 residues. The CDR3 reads CASSPPTSGDTDTQYF. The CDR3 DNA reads TGTGCCAGCAGTCCCCCGACTAGCGGCGACACAGATACGCAGTATTTT.

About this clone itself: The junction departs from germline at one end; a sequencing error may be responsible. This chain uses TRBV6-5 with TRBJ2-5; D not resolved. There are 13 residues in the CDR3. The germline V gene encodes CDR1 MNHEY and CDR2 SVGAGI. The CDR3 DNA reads TGTGCCAGCAGCTACTGGAACCAAGAGACCCAGTACTTC. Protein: CASSYWNQETQYF.

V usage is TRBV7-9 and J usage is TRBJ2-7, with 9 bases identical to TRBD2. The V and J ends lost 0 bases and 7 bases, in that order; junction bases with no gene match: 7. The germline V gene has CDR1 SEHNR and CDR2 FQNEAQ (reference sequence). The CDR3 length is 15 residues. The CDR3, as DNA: TGTGCCAGCAGCTTAGCGCCTAGCGGGAATCGAGAGCAGTACTTC. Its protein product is CASSLAPSGNREQYF.

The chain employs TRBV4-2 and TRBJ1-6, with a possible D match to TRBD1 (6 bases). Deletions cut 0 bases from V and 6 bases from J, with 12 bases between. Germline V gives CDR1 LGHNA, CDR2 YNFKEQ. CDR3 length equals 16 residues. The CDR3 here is CASSQESGQTNSPLHF. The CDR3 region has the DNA TGTGCCAGCAGCCAAGAGTCAGGACAGACTAATTCACCCCTCCACTTT.

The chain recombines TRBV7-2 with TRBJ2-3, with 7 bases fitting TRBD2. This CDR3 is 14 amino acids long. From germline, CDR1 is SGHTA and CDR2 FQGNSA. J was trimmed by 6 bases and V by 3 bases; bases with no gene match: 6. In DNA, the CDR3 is TGTGCCAGCAGCTTTTGGGGGGGAGGCGATACGCAGTATTTT. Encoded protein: CASSFWGGGDTQYF.

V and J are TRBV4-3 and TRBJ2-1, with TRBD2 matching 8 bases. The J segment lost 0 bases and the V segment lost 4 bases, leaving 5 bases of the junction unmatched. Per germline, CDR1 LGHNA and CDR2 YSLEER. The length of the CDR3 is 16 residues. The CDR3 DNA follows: TGCGCCAGCAGCCCCACCCTAGCGGGCTCCTACAATGAGCAGTTCTTC. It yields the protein CASSPTLAGSYNEQFF.

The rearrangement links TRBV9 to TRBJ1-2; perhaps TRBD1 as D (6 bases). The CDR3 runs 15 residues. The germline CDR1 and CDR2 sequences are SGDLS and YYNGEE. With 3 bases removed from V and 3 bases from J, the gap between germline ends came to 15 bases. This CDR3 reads CASSGTGPIDYGYTF. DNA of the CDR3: TGTGCCAGCAGCGGAACAGGGCCAATTGACTATGGCTACACCTTC.

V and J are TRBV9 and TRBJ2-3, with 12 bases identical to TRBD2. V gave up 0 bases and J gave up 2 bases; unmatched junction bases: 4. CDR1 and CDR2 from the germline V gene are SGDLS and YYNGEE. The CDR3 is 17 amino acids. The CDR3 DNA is TGTGCCAGCAGCGTAGGCCTAGCGGGAGGGGTCACAGATACGCAGTATTTT. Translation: CASSVGLAGGVTDTQYF.

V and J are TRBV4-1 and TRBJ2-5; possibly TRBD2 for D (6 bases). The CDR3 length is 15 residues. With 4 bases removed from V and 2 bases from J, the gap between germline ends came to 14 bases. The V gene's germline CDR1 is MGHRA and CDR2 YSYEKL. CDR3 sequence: CASSRRGDSQETQYF. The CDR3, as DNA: TGCGCCAGCAGCCGACGCGGGGATAGTCAAGAGACCCAGTACTTC.

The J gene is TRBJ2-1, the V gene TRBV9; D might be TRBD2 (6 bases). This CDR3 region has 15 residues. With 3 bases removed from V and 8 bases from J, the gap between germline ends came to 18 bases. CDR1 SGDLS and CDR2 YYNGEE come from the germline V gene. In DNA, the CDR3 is TGTGCCAGCAGCGGGCGGGGACGACCGGACCATGAGCAGTTCTTC. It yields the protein CASSGRGRPDHEQFF.

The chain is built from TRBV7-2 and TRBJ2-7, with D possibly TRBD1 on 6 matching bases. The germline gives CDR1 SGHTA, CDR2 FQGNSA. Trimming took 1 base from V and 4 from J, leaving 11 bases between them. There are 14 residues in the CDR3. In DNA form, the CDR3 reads TGTGCCAGCAGCTTAGGGACAGAGATATACGAGCAGTACTTC. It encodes CASSLGTEIYEQYF.

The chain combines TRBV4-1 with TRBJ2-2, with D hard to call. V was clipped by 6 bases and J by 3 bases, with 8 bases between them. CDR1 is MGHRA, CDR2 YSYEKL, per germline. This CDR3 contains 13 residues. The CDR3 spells CASRPDYTGELFF. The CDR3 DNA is TGCGCCAGCAGACCTGACTACACCGGGGAGCTGTTTTTT.

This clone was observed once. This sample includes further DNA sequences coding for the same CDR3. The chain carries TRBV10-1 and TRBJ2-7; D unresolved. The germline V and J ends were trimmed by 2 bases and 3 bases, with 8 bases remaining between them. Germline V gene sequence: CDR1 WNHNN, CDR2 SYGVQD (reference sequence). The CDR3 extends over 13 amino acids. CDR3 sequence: CASSETGVYEQYF. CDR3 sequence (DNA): TGCGCCAGCAGTGAGACGGGCGTCTACGAGCAGTACTTC.